This is a list of T cell receptor beta chains from one sample in a study of vaccination effects on CD4 cells after COVID-19. Method: immunoSEQ multiplex PCR; TCRdb's copy keeps in-frame clones and lacks some. The table lists fewer than 35,000 clones, less than 85% of them singletons, with around 3.8% in the top ten. Their cognate antigens are unknown. The input for sequencing was CD4+ T cells from PBMCs cultured without peptide, taken before COVID-19 vaccination. The receptors here all came from a human donor who received a COVID-19 vaccine. Each CDR3 is given without its conserved first and last residue.

CDR3	length	V	J
ASSLTGRNTGELF	13	TRBV3-1/TRBV3-2	TRBJ2-2
ASSDSTGGADTQY	13	TRBV6-4	TRBJ2-3
ANGVGGDSSYEQY	13	TRBV9	TRBJ2-7
SASRGPQYNEQF	12	TRBV20-1	TRBJ2-1
ASSPGTGGYQETQY	14	TRBV5-1	TRBJ2-5
ASSTPGQGRPEWGYT	15	TRBV4-1	TRBJ1-2
ASSLVGGGYT	10	TRBV3-1/TRBV3-2	TRBJ1-2
SARGDSGYT	9	TRBV20-1	TRBJ1-2
AIGGTGQFSGNTIY	14	TRBV10-3	TRBJ1-3
ASRQDRERGYT	11	TRBV27	TRBJ1-2
ASSFLGQGGDTQY	13	TRBV19	TRBJ2-3
SAGGGARDYGYT	12	TRBV29-1	TRBJ1-2
ASSLETGYYGYT	12	TRBV7-2	TRBJ1-2
ASFSAGLNYEQY	12	TRBV10-2	TRBJ2-7
ASSQVPGRAEAF	12	TRBV4-1	TRBJ1-1
ASSIADSQQY	10	TRBV19	TRBJ2-7
ATSDSSGERTDTQY	14	TRBV24-1	TRBJ2-3
ASRPEQY	7	TRBV12-5	TRBJ2-7
ASSLLQGASNQPQH	14	TRBV7-6	TRBJ1-5
ASSFNGQFATEAF	13	TRBV5-1	TRBJ1-1
ASSDRGTGTDTQY	13	TRBV6-1	TRBJ2-3
ASSPGTGTYGYT	12	TRBV6-5	TRBJ1-2
ASGPWGTNYGYT	12	TRBV19	TRBJ1-2
AISGGQGAYGYT	12	TRBV10-3	TRBJ1-2
SGQTGAAEKLF	11	TRBV29-1	TRBJ1-4
ASRQGPTGELF	11	TRBV10-1	TRBJ2-2
SVKGQGGDEQY	11	TRBV29-1	TRBJ2-7
ASSLVLYGTYEQY	13	TRBV5-1	TRBJ2-7
ASSTRGGRNNEQF	13	TRBV7-9	TRBJ2-1
SARVYNGYT	9	TRBV20-1	TRBJ1-2
ASRPWGRTSGTMTYNEQF	18	TRBV9	TRBJ2-1
ASSESASYNEQF	12	TRBV10-1	TRBJ2-1
ASSPTTAGGPREQY	14	TRBV18	TRBJ2-7
ASSWRTSGQETQY	13	TRBV5-1	TRBJ2-5